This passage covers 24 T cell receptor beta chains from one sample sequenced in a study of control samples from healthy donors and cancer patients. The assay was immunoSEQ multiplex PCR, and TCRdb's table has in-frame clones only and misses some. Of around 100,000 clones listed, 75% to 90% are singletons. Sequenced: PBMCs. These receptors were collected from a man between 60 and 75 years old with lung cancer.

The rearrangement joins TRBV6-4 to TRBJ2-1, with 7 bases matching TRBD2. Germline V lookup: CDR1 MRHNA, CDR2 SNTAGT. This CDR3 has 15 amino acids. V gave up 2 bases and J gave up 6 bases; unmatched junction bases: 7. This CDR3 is CASSDLGGVLNEQFF. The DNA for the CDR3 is TGTGCCAGCAGTGACCTGGGGGGGGTCCTCAATGAGCAGTTCTTC.

The CDR3 sequence: CASSLIENQPQHF. Written as DNA, the CDR3 is TGTGCCAGCAGTTTAATTGAGAATCAGCCCCAGCATTTT. The chain combines TRBV12-3 or TRBV12-4 with TRBJ1-5; no definite D call. The CDR3 sequence is 13 residues long. V lost 2 bases, J lost 4 bases, and 6 bases lay in between.

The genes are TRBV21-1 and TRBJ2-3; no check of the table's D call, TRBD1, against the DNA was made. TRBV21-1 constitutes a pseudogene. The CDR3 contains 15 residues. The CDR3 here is CASSKRTGGTDTQYF. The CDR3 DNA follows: TGTGCCAGCAGCAAAAGAACAGGGGGCACAGATACGCAGTATTTT.

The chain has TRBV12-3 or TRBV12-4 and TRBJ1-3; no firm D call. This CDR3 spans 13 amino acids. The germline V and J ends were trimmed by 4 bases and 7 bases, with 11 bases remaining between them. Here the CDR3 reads CASSSNLGNTIYF. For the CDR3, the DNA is TGTGCCAGCAGTTCCAACCTGGGCAACACCATATATTTT.

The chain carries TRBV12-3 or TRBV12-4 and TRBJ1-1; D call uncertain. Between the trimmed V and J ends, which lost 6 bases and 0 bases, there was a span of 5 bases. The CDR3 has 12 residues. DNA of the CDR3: TGTGCCAGCAGGCGGATGAACACTGAAGCTTTCTTT. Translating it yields CASRRMNTEAFF.

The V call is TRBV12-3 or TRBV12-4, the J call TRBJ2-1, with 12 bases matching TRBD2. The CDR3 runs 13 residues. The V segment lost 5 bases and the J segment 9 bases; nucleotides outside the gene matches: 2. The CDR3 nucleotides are TGTGCCAGCAGTACACTAGCGGGGGGTGAGCAGTTCTTC. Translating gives CASSTLAGGEQFF.

CDR3 protein: CASSPTGQGVYGYTF. CDR3 DNA sequence: TGCGCCAGCAGCCCGACGGGACAGGGGGTTTATGGCTACACCTTC. This sequence joins TRBV5-1 and TRBJ1-2; TRBD1 matches at 11 bases. Germline V gene sequence: CDR1 SGHRS, CDR2 YFSETQ. The trim removed 4 bases at V and 5 bases at J, leaving 7 bases unmatched. The CDR3 loop spans 15 amino acids. The variable domain in full, completed from reference TRBV5-1 and TRBJ1-2, reads KAGVTQTPRYLIKTRGQQVTLSCSPISGHRSVSWYQQTPGQGLQFLFEYFSETQRNKGNFPGRFSGRQFSNSRSEMNVSTLELGDSALYLCASSPTGQGVYGYTFGSGTRLTVV.

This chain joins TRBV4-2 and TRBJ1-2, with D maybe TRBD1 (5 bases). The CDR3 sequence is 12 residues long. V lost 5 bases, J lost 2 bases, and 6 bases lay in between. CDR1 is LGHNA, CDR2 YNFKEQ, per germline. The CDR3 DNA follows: TGTGCCAGCAGCGAGGGGAACTATGGCTACACCTTC. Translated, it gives CASSEGNYGYTF.

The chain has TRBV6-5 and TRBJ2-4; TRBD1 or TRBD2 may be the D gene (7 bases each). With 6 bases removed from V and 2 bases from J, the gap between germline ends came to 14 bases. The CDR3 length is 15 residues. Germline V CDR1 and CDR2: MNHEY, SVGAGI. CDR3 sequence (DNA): TGTGCCAGCAGCCCCAGGGGGGGAACCAAAAACATTCAGTACTTC. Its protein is CASSPRGGTKNIQYF.

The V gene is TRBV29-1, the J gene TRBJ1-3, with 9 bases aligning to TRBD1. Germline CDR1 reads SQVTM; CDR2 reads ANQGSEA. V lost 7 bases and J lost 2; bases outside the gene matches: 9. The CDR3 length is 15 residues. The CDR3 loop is CSAGTGTGTGNTIYF. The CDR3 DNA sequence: TGCAGCGCTGGTACCGGGACAGGGACTGGAAACACCATATATTTT.

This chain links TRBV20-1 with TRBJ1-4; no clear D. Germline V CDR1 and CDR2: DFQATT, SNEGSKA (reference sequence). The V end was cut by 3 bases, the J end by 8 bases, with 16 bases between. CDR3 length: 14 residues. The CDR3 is CSASLPPIGEKLFF. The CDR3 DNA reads TGCAGTGCTAGTCTCCCCCCAATAGGGGAAAAACTGTTTTTT.

CDR3: CASTPVPSFVEQFF. The CDR3, as DNA: TGTGCCAGCACCCCGGTTCCAAGTTTCGTTGAGCAGTTCTTC. The V call is TRBV11-3, the J call TRBJ2-1; D gene unclear. In germline, CDR1 is SGHNT, CDR2 YENEEA. The CDR3 is 14 residues long. The germline V and J ends were trimmed by 7 bases and 9 bases, with 19 bases remaining between them. Supplemented by reference TRBV11-3 and TRBJ2-1, the full variable domain reads EAGVVQSPRYKIIEKKQPVAFWCNPISGHNTLYWYLQNLGQGPELLIRYENEEAVDDSQLPKDRFSAERLKGVDSTLKIQPAELGDSAVYLCASTPVPSFVEQFFGPGTRLTVL.

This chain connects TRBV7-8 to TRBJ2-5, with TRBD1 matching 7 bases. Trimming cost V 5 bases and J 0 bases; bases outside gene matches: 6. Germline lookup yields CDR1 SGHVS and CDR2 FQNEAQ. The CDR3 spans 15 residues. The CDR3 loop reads CASSPRTGYQETQYF. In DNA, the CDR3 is TGTGCCAGCAGCCCGCGGACAGGCTACCAAGAGACCCAGTACTTC.

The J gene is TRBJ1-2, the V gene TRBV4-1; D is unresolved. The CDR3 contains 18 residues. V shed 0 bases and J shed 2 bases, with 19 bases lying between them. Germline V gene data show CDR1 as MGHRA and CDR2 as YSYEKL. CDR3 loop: CASSQDITPEGSNYGYTF. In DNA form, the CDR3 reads TGCGCCAGCAGCCAAGATATAACTCCCGAGGGTTCAAACTATGGCTACACCTTC.

Written as DNA, the CDR3 is TGTGCCAGCAGATTAACAGGGACTGAAAAACTGTTTTTT. It codes for CASRLTGTEKLFF. V gene TRBV27 combines with J gene TRBJ1-4, with a tentative D call TRBD1 (6 bases). Germline CDR1 MNHEY, CDR2 SMNVEV (reference sequence). This CDR3 spans 13 amino acids. Trimming took 6 bases from V and 7 from J, leaving 12 bases between them.

The CDR3: CASSHGPTRGGTDTGELFF. In DNA form, the CDR3 reads TGTGCCAGCAGCCATGGACCAACCCGGGGTGGAACGGACACCGGGGAGCTGTTTTTT. The chain links TRBV3-1 (or the pseudogene TRBV3-2) to TRBJ2-2, with D perhaps TRBD2 (5 bases). V was trimmed by 3 bases and J by 3 bases, leaving 23 bases between them. Looked up from germline, CDR1 is LGHDT and CDR2 is YNNKEL (reference sequence). This CDR3 is built from 19 residues.

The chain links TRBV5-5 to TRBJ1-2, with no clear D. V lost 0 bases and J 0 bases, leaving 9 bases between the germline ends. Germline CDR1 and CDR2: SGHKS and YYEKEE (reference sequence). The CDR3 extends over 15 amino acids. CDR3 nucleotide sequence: TGTGCCAGCAGCTTGGCCGTCAGCACTAACTATGGCTACACCTTC. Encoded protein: CASSLAVSTNYGYTF.

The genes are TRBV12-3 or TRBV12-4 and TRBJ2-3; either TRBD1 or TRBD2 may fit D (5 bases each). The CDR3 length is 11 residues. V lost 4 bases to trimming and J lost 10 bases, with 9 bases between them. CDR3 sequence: CASSSGTAQYF. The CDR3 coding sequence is TGTGCCAGCAGTTCCGGGACGGCGCAGTATTTT.

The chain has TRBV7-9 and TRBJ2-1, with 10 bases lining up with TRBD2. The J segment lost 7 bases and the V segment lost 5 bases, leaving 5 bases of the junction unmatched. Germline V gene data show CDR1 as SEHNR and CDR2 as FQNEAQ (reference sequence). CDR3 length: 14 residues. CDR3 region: CASSPSGGGNEQFF. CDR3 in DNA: TGTGCCAGCAGCCCCAGCGGGGGGGGGAATGAGCAGTTCTTC.

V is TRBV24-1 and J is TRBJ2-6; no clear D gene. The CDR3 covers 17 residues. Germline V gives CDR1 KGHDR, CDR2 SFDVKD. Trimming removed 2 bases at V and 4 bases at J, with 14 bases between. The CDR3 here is CATSDSVENGGANVLTF. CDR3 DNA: TGTGCCACCAGTGATTCGGTAGAAAACGGAGGGGCCAACGTCCTGACTTTC.

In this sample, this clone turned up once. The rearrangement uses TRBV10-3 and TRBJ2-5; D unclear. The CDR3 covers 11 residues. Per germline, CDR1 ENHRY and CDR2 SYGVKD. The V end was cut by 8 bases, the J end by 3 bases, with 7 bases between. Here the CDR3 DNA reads TGTGCCATCGGGCCTGAAGAGACCCAGTACTTC. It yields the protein CAIGPEETQYF.

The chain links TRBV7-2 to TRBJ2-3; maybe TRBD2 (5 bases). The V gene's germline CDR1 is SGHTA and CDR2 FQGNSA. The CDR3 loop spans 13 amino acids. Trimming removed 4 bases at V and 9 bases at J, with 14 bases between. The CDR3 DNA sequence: TGTGCCAGCAGCTCAGAACCCAGAGGGACGCAGTATTTT. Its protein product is CASSSEPRGTQYF. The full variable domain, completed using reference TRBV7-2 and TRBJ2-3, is GAGVSQSPSNKVTEKGKDVELRCDPISGHTALYWYRQSLGQGLEFLIYFQGNSAPDKSGLPSDRFSAERTGGSVSTLTIQRTQQEDSAVYLCASSSEPRGTQYFGPGTRLTVL.

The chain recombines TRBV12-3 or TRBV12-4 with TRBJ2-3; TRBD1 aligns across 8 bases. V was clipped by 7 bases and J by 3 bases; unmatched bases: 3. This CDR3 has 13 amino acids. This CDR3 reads CASTRTGTDTQYF. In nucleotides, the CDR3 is TGTGCCAGCACCAGGACAGGGACAGATACGCAGTATTTT.

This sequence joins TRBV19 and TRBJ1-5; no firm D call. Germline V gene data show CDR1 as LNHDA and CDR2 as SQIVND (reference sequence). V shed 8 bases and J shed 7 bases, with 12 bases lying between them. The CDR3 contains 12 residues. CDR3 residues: CASSLFAQPQHF. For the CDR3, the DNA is TGTGCCAGTTCCCTATTCGCGCAGCCCCAGCATTTT.